Sequencing of this TCR beta chain was carried out in a study of blood T cell repertoires in COVID-19 (dated by TCRdb to about 2020). Study-level background: Samples covering the acute and convalescent phases of COVID-19 were provided by collaborators in the United States, Italy and Spain. The material from the prospective study consisted of cDNA or gDNA derived from T cells, B-cell-depleted T cells, or PBMCs. The dataset comprised deeply sampled blood TCRbeta repertoires from subjects exposed to, actively infected with, or recovered from COVID-19. The repertoires were released in a freely available public database meant as a resource for research on the immune response to SARS-CoV-2. Samples came from the ongoing ImmuneRACE study (first 160 participants) plus 1,254 subjects from 6 global collaborators. A de-identified subject ID, COVID-19 status, age in years and sex were almost always included in the sample metadata. HLA class I and class II types, where available, came from metadata supplied by the sample provider rather than from assay-based typing. Overall study results and their limits: The amount of clinical and demographic metadata varied by source and participant and was provided uncurated.

Of note for this clone: The clone's antigen remains unknown. No base quality values were provided; no much bigger clone lies one nucleotide off.

The immunoSEQ Assay, a bias-controlled multiplex PCR, was used to amplify TCRbeta CDR3 regions from genomic DNA. Regarding the original processing steps: The number of nucleated cells in each sample was estimated by amplification of reference gene primers within the assay. To quantify the absolute abundance of each unique TCRbeta CDR3 rearrangement, sequence reads were collapsed and filtered. For each sample, productive Simpson clonality was calculated as the square root of Simpson's diversity index over productive rearrangements. The clones in this table, taken by TCRdb from immuneACCESS, are in-frame only. Not every clone is retained; where verified, under half of the shortfall comes from an unresolved V gene, and the cause of the rest is unknown. The DNA was the basis for D and trimming; V, J and clone size are from that table. A total of about 410,000 clones appear in this sample, about nine tenths of them only once. Approximately 1.4% of the sample rests with the top ten.

The junction shows trimming of 4 bases on V and 4 bases on J, and the gene matches do not reach 6 bases of it. CDR1 is given as SGDLS and CDR2 as YYNGEE, both from the germline V gene. The CDR3 runs 16 amino acids, cysteine and phenylalanine included. Only the CDR3 part of the read is kept: 48 bases, read in frame from the first base. Whole blood was collected in K2EDTA tubes by collaborating institutions according to the institutions' own protocols. Collaborator samples were shipped for TCRbeta analysis as frozen whole blood, isolated PBMCs, or DNA extracted from either sample type. This TCR was recovered from a woman between 25 and 40 years old with active or convalescent COVID-19. Sequencing input: peripheral blood. The chain couples TRBV9 to TRBJ2-1; 12 bases in between match TRBD2. The sequence in DNA is TGTGCCAGCAGCCACGGACTAGCGGGAAATTACAATGAGCAGTTCTTC. It translates to CASSHGLAGNYNEQFF.